This TCR beta chain was recorded in a study of T cells in Graves' hyperthyroidism and ophthalmopathy. Background on the study: Peripheral blood was taken when the disease was first diagnosed, before any treatment began.

Study findings and constraints: The authors' 13 V-J model separated ophthalmopathy from stable hyperthyroidism. Researchers found most expanded thyroid clonotypes above 0.001 in blood as well. Onset of ophthalmopathy came a median approximately 6 months after the model predicted it.

Amplified TCR beta CDR3 regions came from RNA transcripts. RT-PCR in the first round (using the HTBI primer set) targeted the TCR CDR3. One entry per CDR3 protein results from TCRdb running MiXCR on the multiplex PCR reads. The sample comprises roughly 93,000 distinct CDR3 sequences, around 50% of which are singletons, and roughly 29% rests with the top ten. At least ten counts were recorded for this clonotype. No antigen is known for it. This CDR3 has 15 amino acids. Trimming removed 7 bases from V and 3 bases from J, with 18 bases in between. The germline V gene encodes CDR1 MNHNS and CDR2 SASEGT. Sequences were obtained from blood. The chain links TRBV6-1 to TRBJ2-5, with a weak D call TRBD1 (6 bases). The TCR comes from a woman between 40 and 50 years old with Graves' hyperthyroidism. The CDR3: CASNLRQDREETQYF. Here the CDR3 DNA reads TGTGCCAGCAACCTCCGACAGGATAGAGAAGAGACCCAGTACTTC.